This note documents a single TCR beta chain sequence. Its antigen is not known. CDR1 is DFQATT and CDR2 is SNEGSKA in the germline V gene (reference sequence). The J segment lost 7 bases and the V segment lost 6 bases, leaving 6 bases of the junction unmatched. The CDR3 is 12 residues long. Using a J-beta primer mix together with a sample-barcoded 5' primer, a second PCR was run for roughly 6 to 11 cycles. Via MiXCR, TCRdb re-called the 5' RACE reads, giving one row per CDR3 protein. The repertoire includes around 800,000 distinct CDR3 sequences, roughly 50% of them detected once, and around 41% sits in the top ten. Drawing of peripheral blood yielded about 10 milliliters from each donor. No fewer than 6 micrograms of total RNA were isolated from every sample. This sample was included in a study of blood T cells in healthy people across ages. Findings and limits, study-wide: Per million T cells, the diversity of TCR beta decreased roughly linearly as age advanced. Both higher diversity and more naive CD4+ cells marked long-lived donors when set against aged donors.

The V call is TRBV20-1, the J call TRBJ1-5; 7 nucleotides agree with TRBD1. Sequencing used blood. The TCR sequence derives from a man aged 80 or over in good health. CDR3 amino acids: CSAEGAGQPQHF. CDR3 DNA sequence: TGCAGTGCCGAGGGGGCCGGGCAGCCCCAGCATTTT.